A single sample gave rise to the 25 T cell receptor delta chains below, sequenced in a study of gammadelta T cells in human blood. TCRdb ran CATT on the RT-PCR reads. Of several hundred delta-chain clones listed, around 63% were seen once; the top ten hold around 40%. Input material: non-Vgamma9Vdelta2 gamma-delta T cells from fetal blood. These receptors were obtained from a human fetus.

In this sample, this clone is hyperexpanded. Within the sample, other DNA sequences also encode this same CDR3. V usage is TRDV2 and J usage is TRDJ3, with D perhaps matching TRDD3 (5 bases). The germline V and J ends were trimmed by 2 bases and 0 bases, with 16 bases remaining between them. This CDR3 has 19 residues. Germline loops: CDR1 GEAIGNYY, CDR2 EKD. The CDR3 sequence is CACDKVEDTGSWDTRQMFF. The DNA for the CDR3 is TGTGCCTGTGACAAAGTGGAAGATACCGGCTCCTGGGACACCCGACAGATGTTTTTC.

Of note for this clone: Being one base from a much bigger clone, this may be a read error. The identical CDR3 is also encoded by other nucleotide sequences in the sample. The rearrangement uses TRDV2 and TRDJ3; a possible D gene is TRDD3 (5 bases). V was shortened by 3 bases and J by 0 bases, with 17 bases between the two germline ends. Germline V gene data show CDR1 as GEAIGNYY and CDR2 as EKD. This CDR3 is 19 amino acids long. The CDR3 coding sequence is TGTGCCTGTGACGGATTAGGGGGGTCCAGCTCCTGGGACACCCGACAGATGTTTTTC. Amino acids: CACDGLGGSSSWDTRQMFF.

For this clone: With only one base between it and a far larger clone, this is likely a read error. The chain joins TRDV2 to TRDJ3, with 11 bases that match TRDD3. The length of the CDR3 is 20 residues. The V gene end was trimmed by 2 bases and the J gene end by 2 bases; junction bases not matched to a gene: 10. The germline V gene has CDR1 GEAIGNYY and CDR2 EKD. The CDR3 loop reads CACDRLLGDKWTWDTRQMFF. CDR3 DNA sequence: TGTGCCTGTGACAGATTACTGGGGGATAAGTGGACCTGGGACACCCGACAGATGTTTTTC.

Details on this clone: This likely traces to a read error, being one base from a far larger clone. The DNA is omitted, as the CDR3 cannot be located on it reliably, and the CDR3 follows TCRdb's listing. The gene calls are TRDV3 and TRDJ3; the table's D call TRDD3 went unverified against the DNA. The germline CDR1 and CDR2 sequences are TVYSNPD and GDNSRS (reference sequence). Counting both end residues, the CDR3 totals 20 amino acids. CDR3 region: CACSYSCTGESAWDTRQMFF.

This clone has only one observation. The protein TCRdb lists belongs to a much larger clone and differs from this DNA's translation at residue 13, which points to a read error; the protein shown is made from the DNA. The V and J genes are TRDV2 and TRDJ3; 11 nucleotides align to TRDD3. Germline lookup yields CDR1 GEAIGNYY and CDR2 EKD. CDR3 length equals 16 residues. CDR3: CACDWGIRWDTRRMFF. The DNA for the CDR3 is TGTGCCTGTGACTGGGGGATACGCTGGGACACCCGACGGATGTTTTTC.

As concerns this clone: One base separates it from a far larger clone, so it is likely a read error. The genes are TRDV1 and TRDJ2, with 10 bases fitting TRDD3. The junction had 7 bases not matched to a gene; V was cut back by 2 bases and J by 1 base. The CDR3 extends over 18 amino acids. Germline values: CDR1 TSWWSYY, CDR2 QGS. For the CDR3, the DNA is TGTGCTCTTGGGGAAGGTTGGGGGATACCCATTTTGACAGCACAACTCTTCTTT. Its translation is CALGEGWGIPILTAQLFF.

As for this clone: A far larger clone is one nucleotide away, so this likely arose from a read error. V is TRDV1 and J is TRDJ2, with a tentative D call TRDD3 (5 bases). The V end lost 1 base, the J end lost 3 bases, and 9 bases lay between the germline ends. CDR3 size: 15 residues. The germline gives CDR1 TSWWSYY, CDR2 QGS. The CDR3 region has the DNA TGTGCTCTTGGGGAACGGGTGATACTGACAGCACAACTCTTCTTT. Translated: CALGERVILTAQLFF.

In this sample, this clone turned up a few times. A read error is the likely source, as a far larger clone sits one nucleotide away. The genes are TRDV2 and TRDJ3, with D perhaps TRDD3 (5 bases). Deletions cut 2 bases from V and 0 bases from J, with 16 bases between. Germline V gene sequence: CDR1 GEAIGNYY, CDR2 EKD. The CDR3 sequence is 19 residues long. CDR3 coding DNA: TGTGCCTGTGACATAGTGGAAGATACCGGCTCCTGGGACACCCGACAGATGTTTTTC. Translation: CACDIVEDTGSWDTRQMFF.

In its sample, this clone ranks as large. Other DNA sequences of this sample code for an identical CDR3. The V and J genes are TRDV2 and TRDJ3; D gene uncertain. Trimming stripped 3 bases from V and 0 bases from J, with 8 bases between. Germline V CDR1 and CDR2: GEAIGNYY, EKD. The CDR3 sequence is 16 residues long. The CDR3 bases are TGTGCCTGTGACGCGATTCACTCCTGGGACACCCGACAGATGTTTTTC. This encodes CACDAIHSWDTRQMFF.

This clone counts as hyperexpanded. Other DNA sequences within the sample encode an identical CDR3. The J gene is TRDJ1, the V gene TRDV2; TRDD3 matches at 8 bases. The CDR3 covers 14 residues. CDR1 GEAIGNYY and CDR2 EKD come from the germline V gene. Trimming took 1 base from V and 0 from J; bases not matched to a gene: 0. This chain's CDR3 is CACDTGGYTDKLIF. As DNA, the CDR3 is TGTGCCTGTGACACTGGGGGATACACCGATAAACTCATCTTT.

A note on this clone: Since a much larger clone is just one base distant, this may be a read error. The same CDR3 is also encoded by other DNA sequences in this sample. This chain connects TRDV2 to TRDJ3; D is perhaps TRDD2 (5 bases). The germline gives CDR1 GEAIGNYY, CDR2 EKD. Deletions cut 0 bases from V and 0 bases from J, with 20 bases between. The CDR3 runs to 21 residues. CDR3 in amino acids: CACDTFLGSVLNSWDTRQMFF. CDR3 bases: TGTGCCTGTGACACCTTCCTTGGCTCCGTCCTGAACTCCTGGGACACCCGACAGATGTTTTTC.

As for this clone: A far larger clone is just one base off, so this is likely a read error. Other DNA sequences within the sample encode an identical CDR3. V usage is TRDV2 and J usage is TRDJ1; 10 bases map to TRDD3. Germline V gene data show CDR1 as GEAIGNYY and CDR2 as EKD. There are 14 residues in the CDR3. For the CDR3, the DNA is TGTGCCTGTGACACTGGGGGATACACCGATAAACCCATCTTT. Protein: CACDTGGYTDKPIF.

Turning to this clone: This likely traces to a read error, being one base from a far larger clone. J is TRDJ3 and V is TRDV2; 11 bases fit TRDD3. The CDR3 covers 20 residues. With 5 bases clipped from V and 2 bases from J, the junction kept 13 bases outside the gene matches. Germline values: CDR1 GEAIGNYY, CDR2 EKD. The chain's CDR3 is CACVRLLGDKGTWDTRQMFF. DNA of the CDR3: TGTGCCTGTGTCAGATTACTGGGGGATAAGGGGACCTGGGACACCCGACAGATGTTTTTC.

Remarks on this clone: This sequence is one base from a far larger clone and is likely a read error. Other nucleotide sequences from this sample produce the same CDR3. The J gene is TRDJ1, the V gene TRDV1; 9 nucleotides agree with TRDD3. The CDR3 is 15 amino acids. The germline gives CDR1 TSWWSYY, CDR2 QGS. With V trimmed by 0 bases and J by 2 bases, 1 base remained unmatched. CDR3 residues: CALGELGDTTDKLIF. The CDR3 bases are TGTGCTCTTGGGGAACTGGGGGATACAACCGATAAACTCATCTTT.

This clone was recorded a few times. Given a far larger clone just one base away, this is likely a sequencing read error. The chain has TRDV2 and TRDJ3; D is uncertain. V was pared by 2 bases and J by 0 bases, with 16 bases between. The CDR3 is 19 amino acids. Germline CDR1 GEAIGNYY, CDR2 EKD. The CDR3 loop reads CACDKVEDIGSWDTRQMFF. The DNA of the CDR3 is TGTGCCTGTGACAAAGTGGAAGATATCGGCTCCTGGGACACCCGACAGATGTTTTTC.

Remarks on this clone: A far larger clone is one base from this, pointing to a likely read error. The limits of the CDR3 on the DNA are not certain, so only TCRdb's listed CDR3 is given. J is TRDJ3 and V is TRDV3; the table's D call, TRDD3, has no DNA check behind it. Both ends counted, the CDR3 spans 20 residues. From germline, CDR1 is TVYSNPD and CDR2 GDNSRS (reference sequence). CDR3 amino acids: CACSYSCTWGSAWDTRQMFF.

This clone qualifies as large. This chain links TRDV2 with TRDJ1; 8 nucleotides match TRDD3. Germline V gene data show CDR1 as GEAIGNYY and CDR2 as EKD. V shed 0 bases and J 4 bases; nucleotides not matched to a gene: 6. The length of the CDR3 is 15 residues. CDR3 DNA sequence: TGTGCCTGTGACACCGCCTGGGGGAAAATCGATAAACTCATCTTT. It is translated as CACDTAWGKIDKLIF.

A remark on this clone: This sequence is one base from a far larger clone and is likely a read error. V and J are TRAV29/DV5 and TRDJ3; 7 positions match TRDD3. Germline assignment: CDR1 NSMFDY and CDR2 ISSIKDK. The CDR3 loop spans 18 amino acids. Here the CDR3 reads CAASEEGYNSWDARQMFF. CDR3 in DNA: TGTGCAGCAAGCGAAGAGGGATACAACTCCTGGGACGCCCGACAGATGTTTTTC.

As regards this clone: The amino acid sequence in TCRdb belongs to a much larger clone and departs from this DNA's translation at residue 5, likely a sequencing read error; the sequence shown is translated from the DNA. The chain is built from TRDV2 and TRDJ3; 8 bases fit TRDD3. V dropped 3 bases and J dropped 3; count of bases not matched to a gene: 3. This CDR3 contains 16 residues. CDR1 GEAIGNYY and CDR2 EKD come from the germline V gene. The CDR3 here is CACDPGGYWDTRQMFF. As DNA, the CDR3 is TGTGCCTGTGACCCCGGGGGATACTGGGACACCCGACAGATGTTTTTC.

This clone has just one count. Possible read error: a much larger clone is one base away. The chain combines TRDV1 with TRDJ3; possible D gene TRDD3, 6 bases. The CDR3 has 20 amino acids. CDR1 is TSWWSYY, CDR2 QGS, per germline. Trimming removed 1 base from V and 0 bases from J, with 16 bases in between. CDR3 loop: CALGERPGEDNSWDTRQMFF. The CDR3 coding sequence is TGTGCTCTTGGGGAACGGCCGGGGGAGGACAACTCCTGGGACACCCGACAGATGTTTTTC.

On this clone: With only one base between it and a far larger clone, this is likely a read error. The same CDR3 also results from other DNA sequences found in this sample. The chain combines TRDV2 with TRDJ3, with 7 bases matching TRDD3. Germline V gene lookup returns CDR1 GEAIGNYY and CDR2 EKD. The CDR3 covers 16 residues. The CDR3 loop reads CACDWGSSWDTRQMFF. CDR3 nucleotide sequence: TGTGCCTGTGACTGGGGGAGCTCCTGGGACACCCGACAGATGTTCTTC.

Turning to this clone: This likely reflects a read error, since a far larger clone is one base away. The sample holds other DNA sequences that translate to the same CDR3. The J gene is TRDJ3, the V gene TRDV3; 9 bases fit TRDD3. CDR3 size: 15 residues. In germline, CDR1 is TVYSNPD, CDR2 GDNSRS (reference sequence). CDR3 DNA sequence: TGTGCATTTACTGGGGGATCCTGGGACACCCGACAGATGTTTTTC. It translates to CAFTGGSWDTRQMFF.

As concerns this clone: A read error is likely here: a far larger clone is one base away. The chain is built from TRDV2 and TRDJ3; D gene unclear. Germline V lookup: CDR1 GEAIGNYY, CDR2 EKD. The CDR3 has 14 residues. CDR3 protein: CARDTRWDTRQMFF. The CDR3 DNA is TGTGCCCGTGACACCCGCTGGGACACCCGACAGATGTTTTTC.

About this clone: This probably arose from a read error, given a far larger clone one base away. The chain combines TRDV2 with TRDJ1, with 10 bases matching TRDD3. Germline assignment: CDR1 GEAIGNYY and CDR2 EKD. The length of the CDR3 is 16 residues. The CDR3 nucleotides are TGTGCTCTTGGGGAACTGGGGGATTTGTACACCGATAAGCTCATCTTT. Translating it yields CALGELGDLYTDKLIF.

This clone was seen a few times. This sequence is one base from a far larger clone and is likely a read error. The same CDR3 also results from other DNA sequences found in this sample. The rearrangement links TRDV2 to TRDJ3, with 7 bases lining up with TRDD3. The CDR3 is 16 amino acids. Germline values: CDR1 GEAIGNYY, CDR2 EKD. The CDR3 DNA sequence: TGTGCCTGTGACTGGGGGAGCTCCTGGGATACCCGACAGATGTTTTTC. Its protein is CACDWGSSWDTRQMFF.